This record looks at one TCR beta chain sequence and its context. What this receptor recognizes is not known. Within one base of it there is no much larger clone, and no base qualities were kept. Germline trimming: 1 base from V, 2 bases from J; junction bases outside gene matches: 4. Inclusive of the bounding cysteine and phenylalanine, the CDR3 is 15 residues long. This entry keeps only the CDR3 DNA: 45 bases, framed from base 1. Via the germline V gene (reference sequence), CDR1 is SEHNR and CDR2 FQNEAQ. TCR CDR3 regions were amplified from genomic DNA by multiplex PCR using the deep immunoSEQ assay. Genomic DNA extracted from each cell subset was distributed evenly over all wells of several immunoSEQ 96-well plates, and each plate served as one replicate. For sorted subsets, each replicate PCR was loaded with around 200 ng genomic DNA, equivalent to about 30,000 T cell genomes. Purified libraries were quantified with a Qubit 3.0 fluorometer, sized on a Bioanalyzer 2100, and re-quantified with the KAPA Library Quantification kit. Every immunoSEQ 96-well plate was sequenced on a separate single-read 150-cycle Illumina NextSeq 550 flow cell. From the authors' description of their analysis: Because only junctional sequences without quality scores were contained in the immunoSEQ output, filtering matching that applied to full-length reads could not be performed. Sequences were annotated with PyIR, a Python wrapper for IgBLAST v1.9, and V/J genes and CDR3 were assigned using IMGT germline references. Any read was removed if the V/J assignment was weak (E-value above 1e-6), the CDR3 was missing, or the read contained stop codons, out-of-frame junctions, or ambiguous translated residues. A V3J clonotype was defined by an identical inferred V gene, J gene, and CDR3 amino acid sequence. Percentage overlap between repertoires was computed as shared unique clonotypes divided by the size of the smaller repertoire. Richness of each repertoire was evaluated using RTK rarefaction, the Chao1 estimator, and Recon v2.1 estimates of unobserved clonotypes. Generation probabilities were computed with OLGA for all TCRbeta clonotypes obtained by the gDNA method from four donors. In its TCRdb copy, this immuneACCESS table keeps in-frame sequences only and misses some clones. Where compared with another copy, unresolved V genes explain less than half of these, and the others have no known cause. The D gene and trimming were derived from the DNA, and the V and J assignments and clone size from that table. The sample table holds hundreds of thousands of clones, of which approximately 79% were seen once. The top ten clonotypes cover under 2% of the sample.

This record belongs to a study of shared clonotypes between healthy human individuals (dated by TCRdb to 2020 to 2021). Some background on the complete study: A few men and a couple of women, aged 18 to 49 years, made up the cohort. Different laboratories and diverse techniques were used to prepare libraries and sequence TCR repertoires, to increase sequencing depth and limit assay-specific biases. For each donor, CD4 naive and CD4 memory were each given three plates, CD8 naive was given two plates, and CD8 memory was given one plate. Leukapheresis yielded between about 0.94 and 10 billion PBMCs per donor. To estimate repertoire size and how much clonotype sharing occurs between individuals, the study deeply sequenced the blood TCR repertoires of roughly 5 healthy adults. Findings and caveats that apply to the study as a whole: Pairwise subsampling led to the expectation that sequencing depth would affect the degree of clonotype sharing among donors. Clonotypes shared by all four sorted-subset donors showed higher generation probabilities than non-shared clonotypes. Naive subsets generally had larger estimated clonotype richness than memory subsets did. Only blood was sampled, and tissue TCR repertoires likely differ from those in blood. When several donors were compared, the shared fraction of clonotypes was 5% to 6.5% for naive CD4, roughly 3.3% for naive CD8, roughly 2.5% for memory CD4, and 0.35% to 0.5% for memory CD8. Even with the large sequencing depth, rarefaction of the sorted-subset datasets indicated that sequencing was incomplete. The small number of donors limited the genetic and exposure-history diversity represented.

Donors were healthy HIV-negative adults with no recently reported acute infections or vaccinations. Only Caucasian adults living in Nashville, Tennessee, USA were represented among the donors. CD4+ T cells were enriched by magnetic negative selection; naive cells were then positively selected on CD45RA, and the negative fraction formed the memory subset. Blood was collected by leukapheresis, and PBMCs were isolated by Ficoll-Histopaque density gradient centrifugation and then cryopreserved in liquid nitrogen vapor phase. Analytical flow cytometry was used to check the purity and quantity of every magnetically sorted T cell population. From each sorted fraction, genomic DNA was isolated and quantified by UV absorbance on a Nanodrop 2000c.

Sequenced input: memory CD4+ T cells sorted from blood. The meaning of the sample's cell subset or site label: CD45RA-negative fraction. The sequence came from a woman in her 30s in good health. Recombination connected TRBV7-9 to TRBJ2-5, with TRBD1 matching 7 junction bases. The nucleotide sequence is TGTGCCAGCAGCTTAGGTCGGACAGGACAAGAGACCCAGTACTTC. It specifies CASSLGRTGQETQYF.